This passage covers 19 T cell receptor beta chains from one sample sequenced in a study of early T cells in non-severe SARS-CoV-2 infection. One entry per CDR3 protein results from TCRdb running MiXCR on the 5' RACE reads. The data show tens of thousands of distinct CDR3 sequences, 5.6% seen once. The sample was whole blood. All receptors derive from an adult who was a healthcare worker with PCR-confirmed SARS-CoV-2 infection or an uninfected control (not recorded which).

This clonotype was seen ten or more times. V usage is TRBV3-1 and J usage is TRBJ1-5; unclear D gene. V dropped 2 bases and J dropped 7 bases, with 12 bases sitting between them. This CDR3 spans 14 amino acids. The germline gives CDR1 LGHDT, CDR2 YNNKEL (reference sequence). CDR3 sequence: CASSQTAGRQPQHF. Written as DNA, the CDR3 is TGTGCCAGCAGCCAAACAGCGGGTAGACAGCCCCAGCATTTT.

In its sample, this clonotype was seen many times. V gene TRBV6-5 combines with J gene TRBJ1-2, with D maybe TRBD1 (6 bases). V shed 6 bases and J shed 9 bases, with 14 bases lying between them. Germline-derived CDR1 and CDR2 are MNHEY and SVGAGI. The CDR3 extends over 12 amino acids. In DNA, the CDR3 is TGTGCCAGCAGAAACAGGGATGGTAGCTACACCTTC. Encoded protein: CASRNRDGSYTF.

This clonotype was counted ten times or more. The CDR3 loop is CSAGLGGQRNQPQHF. The CDR3 DNA reads TGCAGCGCCGGCTTGGGAGGGCAACGCAATCAGCCCCAGCATTTT. The chain is built from TRBV20-1 and TRBJ1-5; D remains unclear. CDR3 length equals 15 residues. Germline lookup yields CDR1 DFQATT and CDR2 SNEGSKA (reference sequence).

In its sample, this clonotype was seen many times. The DNA of the CDR3 is TGCAGCGTTGGACAGGGGGGCTACAATGAGCAGTTCTTC. Encoded protein: CSVGQGGYNEQFF. The chain combines TRBV29-1 with TRBJ2-1, with 9 bases aligning to TRBD1. The trim removed 4 bases at V and 3 bases at J, leaving 1 base unmatched. Germline lookup yields CDR1 SQVTM and CDR2 ANQGSEA. This CDR3 has 13 amino acids.

The V and J genes are TRBV20-1 and TRBJ1-1, with 10 positions matching TRBD1. Trimming at V came to 3 bases and at J to 2 bases, leaving 3 bases not matched to a gene. The V gene's germline CDR1 is DFQATT and CDR2 SNEGSKA (reference sequence). The CDR3 contains 14 residues. Here the CDR3 reads CSASDRGRNTEAFF. CDR3 DNA: TGCAGTGCTAGCGACAGGGGGCGAAACACTGAAGCTTTCTTT.

This clonotype was seen ten or more times. The chain links TRBV5-6 to TRBJ2-1, with 7 bases identical to TRBD1. J lost 2 bases, V lost 3 bases, and 2 bases had no gene match. The germline V gene has CDR1 SGHDT and CDR2 YYEEEE. This CDR3 has 14 amino acids. The CDR3 sequence is CASSYDRAYNEQFF. DNA of the CDR3: TGTGCCAGCAGCTACGACAGGGCCTACAATGAGCAGTTCTTC.

This clonotype was recorded many times. In DNA, the CDR3 is TGTGCCACCCAGGAGCAGCCTTCCAAAAACATTCAGTACTTC. This gives the protein CATQEQPSKNIQYF. The chain combines TRBV7-2 with TRBJ2-4; no firm D call. The ends were cut back, 10 bases at V and 2 bases at J, with 15 bases in the middle. The CDR3 consists of 14 residues. Germline V lookup: CDR1 SGHTA, CDR2 FQGNSA.

In this sample, this clonotype turned up many times. The chain couples TRBV27 to TRBJ1-5, with 7 nucleotides matching TRBD1. The CDR3 runs to 16 residues. Per germline, CDR1 MNHEY and CDR2 SMNVEV (reference sequence). With 0 bases clipped from V and 1 base from J, the junction kept 3 bases outside the gene matches. CDR3 protein: CASSLSRTGSNQPQHF. The CDR3 DNA reads TGTGCCAGCAGTTTATCGAGGACAGGAAGCAATCAGCCCCAGCATTTT.

This clonotype was observed many times. This chain links TRBV5-1 with TRBJ1-1; D gene uncertain. Looked up from germline, CDR1 is SGHRS and CDR2 is YFSETQ. Trimming shortened V by 0 bases and J by 10 bases, and 13 bases separated the two germline ends. The CDR3 covers 13 residues. For the CDR3, the DNA is TGCGCCAGCAGCTTGGCCACGGAAGGAGTAGCTTTCTTT. Its translation is CASSLATEGVAFF.

This clonotype was recorded at least ten times. V gene TRBV29-1 combines with J gene TRBJ2-7; D uncertain. The V gene lost 4 bases and the J gene lost 6 bases, with 16 bases spanning the gap. Germline lookup yields CDR1 SQVTM and CDR2 ANQGSEA. The length of the CDR3 is 13 residues. CDR3 protein: CSVGSRLSGEQYF. The DNA of the CDR3 is TGCAGCGTTGGATCAAGGTTATCGGGCGAGCAGTACTTC.

This clonotype showed up many times. The genes are TRBV12-3 or TRBV12-4 and TRBJ2-7; 8 bases agree with TRBD2. V shed 3 bases and J 3 bases; nucleotides not matched to a gene: 7. The length of the CDR3 is 15 residues. CDR3 residues: CASSFPTGGNYEQYF. CDR3 DNA: TGTGCCAGCAGTTTTCCTACGGGAGGGAACTACGAGCAGTACTTC.

This clonotype has ten or more counts. The rearrangement joins TRBV27 to TRBJ2-1, with D possibly called TRBD1 or TRBD2 (6 bases each). Germline V gene lookup returns CDR1 MNHEY and CDR2 SMNVEV (reference sequence). The ends were cut back, 5 bases at V and 7 bases at J, with 24 bases in the middle. The CDR3 extends over 17 amino acids. The CDR3 nucleotides are TGTGCCAGCAGTGCAACTACCGGGACACCAGGGAGGAATGAGCAGTTCTTC. Protein: CASSATTGTPGRNEQFF.

This clonotype was seen a few times. The chain employs TRBV7-2 and TRBJ1-2; D gene ambiguous. Looked up from germline, CDR1 is SGHTA and CDR2 is FQGNSA. This CDR3 spans 17 amino acids. V was trimmed by 5 bases and J by 3 bases, leaving 22 bases between them. This chain's CDR3 is CASSGPSGPDGDYGYTF. The CDR3 nucleotides are TGTGCCAGCAGCGGCCCTTCTGGCCCCGATGGGGACTATGGCTACACCTTC.

The chain recombines TRBV19 with TRBJ2-3; D is undetermined. This CDR3 is built from 15 residues. Per germline, CDR1 LNHDA and CDR2 SQIVND (reference sequence). V dropped 1 base and J dropped 2 bases, with 10 bases sitting between them. DNA of the CDR3: TGTGCCAGTAGTATAGGTTACAGCATCACAGATACGCAGTATTTT. Protein: CASSIGYSITDTQYF.

In its sample, this clonotype was seen many times. CDR3 sequence reads: CSARSGEREIYEQYF. CDR3 coding DNA: TGCAGTGCTCGCTCTGGAGAGCGGGAAATCTACGAGCAGTACTTC. The chain is built from TRBV20-1 and TRBJ2-7; 7 bases line up with TRBD2. The CDR3 consists of 15 residues. The germline V gene encodes CDR1 DFQATT and CDR2 SNEGSKA (reference sequence). With V trimmed by 5 bases and J by 3 bases, 13 bases remained unmatched.

The chain has TRBV10-3 and TRBJ1-4; no reliable D call. The CDR3 has 15 amino acids. In germline, CDR1 is ENHRY, CDR2 SYGVKD. The V end lost 3 bases, the J end lost 8 bases, and 16 bases lay between the germline ends. CDR3: CAISEGGTAVEKLFF. As DNA, the CDR3 is TGTGCCATCAGTGAAGGCGGTACCGCGGTCGAAAAACTGTTTTTT.

At least ten counts were recorded for this clonotype. This chain connects TRBV12-3 or TRBV12-4 to TRBJ2-1, with TRBD1 matching 7 bases. V trimming: 5 bases; J trimming: 5 bases; junction bases outside the gene matches: 6. This CDR3 contains 14 residues. The CDR3 DNA follows: TGTGCCAGCAGTCAAACAGGGGTGAACAATGAGCAGTTCTTC. This gives the protein CASSQTGVNNEQFF.

This clonotype was observed a few times. The rearrangement links TRBV5-1 to TRBJ1-1, with 9 bases matching TRBD1. V lost 5 bases and J lost 2; bases outside the gene matches: 4. The CDR3 has 14 residues. Germline CDR1 is SGHRS and CDR2 is YFSETQ. CDR3: CASRAQGANTEAFF. Written as DNA, the CDR3 is TGCGCCAGCAGAGCACAGGGGGCAAACACTGAAGCTTTCTTT.

This clonotype was detected many times. The chain uses TRBV24-1 and TRBJ2-1, with D hard to call. V was cut by 9 bases and J by 8 bases, with 10 bases left in between. Germline assignment: CDR1 KGHDR and CDR2 SFDVKD. The CDR3 has 11 amino acids. The CDR3 here is CATADQYEQFF. DNA of the CDR3: TGTGCCACCGCTGACCAGTATGAGCAGTTCTTC.